The 24 T cell receptor beta chains below come from one sample, sequenced in a study of T cell responses to AZD1222 COVID-19 vaccine. Libraries were prepared by immunoSEQ multiplex PCR; TCRdb keeps only in-frame clonotypes and omits some of them. Among some 130,000 clones listed, 85% to 95% were seen once. The sequencing here drew on peripheral blood, taken on day 0 of AZD1222 vaccination. The source of these receptors is an adult in good health.

The V gene is TRBV30, the J gene TRBJ2-3, with 12 positions matching TRBD2. After removal of 5 bases from V and 7 bases from J, the junction contained 10 bases not matched to a gene. Germline V gene sequence: CDR1 GTSNPN, CDR2 SVGIG (reference sequence). The CDR3 contains 15 residues. The CDR3 bases are TGTGCCTGGGGACTAGCGGGATTTAATATGAATACGCAGTATTTT. Translated, it gives CAWGLAGFNMNTQYF.

In its sample, this clone was seen once. This chain links TRBV28 with TRBJ2-5; 10 bases are a match to TRBD1. The germline V gene encodes CDR1 MDHEN and CDR2 SYDVKM. After removal of 6 bases from V and 5 bases from J, the junction contained 3 bases not matched to a gene. CDR3 length: 13 amino acids. The CDR3 region is CASRTGGKETQYF. CDR3 bases: TGTGCCAGCAGGACAGGGGGCAAGGAGACCCAGTACTTC.

The chain uses TRBV24-1 and TRBJ2-3; TRBD2 is a possible D gene (5 bases). The V gene's germline CDR1 is KGHDR and CDR2 SFDVKD. Trimming stripped 4 bases from V and 3 bases from J, with 13 bases between. This CDR3 has 15 residues. The CDR3 spells CATSEPGKRTDTQYF. As DNA, the CDR3 is TGTGCCACCAGTGAACCGGGAAAACGAACAGATACGCAGTATTTT.

V gene TRBV12-5 combines with J gene TRBJ2-1, with 7 bases aligning to TRBD2. With 9 bases clipped from V and 4 bases from J, the junction kept 6 bases outside the gene matches. Germline V gene data show CDR1 as LGHNT and CDR2 as FRNRAP. The CDR3 is 13 amino acids. This chain's CDR3 is CASGDYSYNEQFF. CDR3 nucleotide sequence: TGTGCTAGCGGGGACTACTCGTACAATGAGCAGTTCTTC.

The rearrangement uses TRBV19 and TRBJ1-2, with 9 bases that match TRBD1. Per the germline V gene, CDR1 is LNHDA and CDR2 is SQIVND (reference sequence). The ends lost 6 bases at V and 8 bases at J; junction bases unmatched: 7. The CDR3 has 13 residues. The CDR3 spells CASSRDRVNGYTF. CDR3 coding DNA: TGTGCCAGTAGCCGGGACAGGGTGAACGGCTACACCTTC.

V usage is TRBV2 and J usage is TRBJ1-2; TRBD1 matches 8 bases. The V gene's germline CDR1 is SNHLY and CDR2 FYNNEI. The CDR3 contains 14 residues. V shed 6 bases and J 3 bases; nucleotides not matched to a gene: 6. The CDR3 sequence: CASSSDRGHYGYTF. The CDR3 nucleotides are TGTGCCAGCAGCTCTGACAGGGGACACTATGGCTACACCTTC.

This chain links TRBV18 with TRBJ1-5; D remains unclear. V shed 3 bases and J shed 0 bases, with 12 bases lying between them. Germline V CDR1 and CDR2: KGHSH, LQKENI. The CDR3 consists of 16 residues. CDR3 sequence (DNA): TGTGCCAGCTCACCGTCTACAACAGCTAGCAATCAGCCCCAGCATTTT. Amino acid sequence: CASSPSTTASNQPQHF.

This clone has just a few counts. This sequence joins TRBV20-1 and TRBJ2-7, with D possibly being TRBD1 or TRBD2 (5 bases each). The germline V gene has CDR1 DFQATT and CDR2 SNEGSKA (reference sequence). The CDR3 length is 11 residues. The ends were cut back, 6 bases at V and 2 bases at J, with 8 bases in the middle. The CDR3 DNA follows: TGCAGTGCGCAGGGAGCCTACGAGCAGTACTTC. Translating it yields CSAQGAYEQYF.

The chain uses TRBV24-1 and TRBJ2-1; D possibly corresponds to TRBD2 (5 bases). There are 15 residues in the CDR3. Germline V gene lookup returns CDR1 KGHDR and CDR2 SFDVKD. V was cut by 3 bases and J by 4 bases, with 12 bases left in between. The CDR3 here is CATSDPRAEYNEQFF. In DNA form, the CDR3 reads TGTGCCACCAGTGATCCCCGAGCGGAGTACAATGAGCAGTTCTTC.

V is TRBV10-3 and J is TRBJ2-4; D uncertain. V was pared by 2 bases and J by 0 bases, with 17 bases between. The CDR3 is 18 residues long. Germline V lookup: CDR1 ENHRY, CDR2 SYGVKD. The CDR3 bases are TGTGCCATCAGTGAGACGGGTCCATCCGAAGCAGCCAAAAACATTCAGTACTTC. It encodes CAISETGPSEAAKNIQYF.

For the CDR3, the DNA is TGTGCCAGCAGTTACTCGACGGCGGGGGGTCTGGAGACCCAGTACTTC. Residues: CASSYSTAGGLETQYF. The chain carries TRBV6-2 or TRBV6-3 and TRBJ2-5, with 8 bases that match TRBD2. The V segment lost 0 bases and the J segment 5 bases; nucleotides outside the gene matches: 8. The CDR3 consists of 16 residues. CDR1 and CDR2 (germline): MNHEY, SVGEGT.

The CDR3 reads CASSLGQPYEQYF. CDR3 nucleotides: TGTGCCAGCAGTCTAGGACAGCCCTACGAGCAGTACTTC. The chain combines TRBV12-3 or TRBV12-4 with TRBJ2-7; a possible D gene is TRBD1 (6 bases). Trimming removed 5 bases from V and 2 bases from J, with 10 bases in between. The CDR3 extends over 13 amino acids.

J is TRBJ1-6 and V is TRBV9, with D unclear. The CDR3 loop spans 16 amino acids. CDR1 is SGDLS and CDR2 is YYNGEE in the germline V gene. V dropped 4 bases and J dropped 8 bases, with 19 bases sitting between them. CDR3 residues: CASSPRLGGFDSPLHF. The CDR3 DNA sequence: TGTGCCAGCAGCCCCCGTCTGGGCGGGTTTGATTCACCCCTCCACTTT.

This chain joins TRBV27 and TRBJ2-3; D may be TRBD1 (5 bases). The CDR3 totals 16 residues. The V end lost 4 bases, the J end lost 2 bases, and 16 bases lay between the germline ends. Per germline, CDR1 MNHEY and CDR2 SMNVEV (reference sequence). In nucleotides, the CDR3 is TGTGCCAGCAGTTGGGGCCCGGATACCTACACAGATACGCAGTATTTT. Its translation: CASSWGPDTYTDTQYF.

This clone was seen a single time. The CDR3 here is CASSLSGTPNEQFF. In DNA form, the CDR3 reads TGTGCCAGCAGCCTCTCCGGGACACCAAATGAGCAGTTCTTC. This chain uses TRBV11-2 with TRBJ2-1; D might be TRBD1 (6 bases). The CDR3 consists of 14 residues. Trimming took off 5 bases at V and 7 bases at J, with 15 bases between the two ends. Germline V lookup: CDR1 SGHAT, CDR2 FQNNGV.

This clone came up a few times. This chain joins TRBV9 and TRBJ2-1, with TRBD2 identical over 14 bases. There are 17 residues in the CDR3. Germline values: CDR1 SGDLS, CDR2 YYNGEE. V lost 3 bases to trimming and J lost 9 bases; unmatched junction nucleotides: 11. DNA for the CDR3: TGTGCCAGCAGCGGGCGACTAGCGGGGGGGCCTGTTTTTGAGCAGTTCTTC. It is translated as CASSGRLAGGPVFEQFF.

The J gene is TRBJ2-1, the V gene TRBV29-1; TRBD2 matches at 8 bases. The CDR3 covers 13 residues. Losses at the gene ends were 6 bases for V and 4 bases for J; bases not matched to a gene: 5. Germline assignment: CDR1 SQVTM and CDR2 ANQGSEA. The CDR3 DNA reads TGCAGCGTGCGGGGGGAGGCTTACAATGAGCAGTTCTTC. This encodes CSVRGEAYNEQFF.

The chain links TRBV12-3 or TRBV12-4 to TRBJ1-2; perhaps TRBD1 as D (5 bases). The CDR3 spans 13 residues. V gave up 6 bases and J gave up 4 bases, with 12 bases separating them. CDR3 DNA sequence: TGTGCCAGCAGCCCCGACAGATCCTATGGCTACACCTTC. It translates to CASSPDRSYGYTF.

This clone is a singleton in its sample. The genes are TRBV19 and TRBJ2-7; D might be TRBD2 (5 bases). Germline V gene data show CDR1 as LNHDA and CDR2 as SQIVND (reference sequence). The CDR3 runs to 14 residues. V was clipped by 3 bases and J by 1 base, with 10 bases between them. As DNA, the CDR3 is TGTGCCAGTAGTATCGGAGGCACATCCTACGAGCAGTACTTC. Its protein product is CASSIGGTSYEQYF.

The chain carries TRBV11-2 and TRBJ2-1; 7 positions match TRBD2. Germline CDR1 and CDR2: SGHAT and FQNNGV. CDR3 size: 16 residues. The V and J ends lost 1 base and 3 bases, in that order; junction bases with no gene match: 6. CDR3 sequence reads: CASSLVSGVVYNEQFF. Here the CDR3 DNA reads TGTGCCAGCAGCTTAGTAAGCGGGGTCGTCTACAATGAGCAGTTCTTC.

V gene TRBV28 combines with J gene TRBJ2-7; 7 bases align to TRBD1. The J segment lost 1 base and the V segment lost 6 bases, leaving 6 bases of the junction unmatched. The CDR3 is made up of 14 amino acids. Per the germline V gene, CDR1 is MDHEN and CDR2 is SYDVKM. CDR3 bases: TGTGCCAGCAGCCCCGGGACAGTATCCTACGAGCAGTACTTC. It yields the protein CASSPGTVSYEQYF.

The gene calls are TRBV5-6 and TRBJ1-1; 10 nucleotides agree with TRBD1. The CDR3 has 14 residues. Trimming removed 4 bases from V and 7 bases from J; junction bases left unmatched: 7. CDR1 is SGHDT, CDR2 YYEEEE, per germline. The CDR3 is CASSTPRTGGEAFF. The CDR3 DNA is TGTGCCAGCAGCACGCCGAGGACAGGGGGTGAAGCTTTCTTT.

The chain recombines TRBV1 with TRBJ2-7. TRBV1 is annotated as a pseudogene. There are 11 residues in the CDR3. The CDR3 DNA sequence: TGCACCAGCAGCCAAGATTACGAGCAGTACTTC. Translating gives CTSSQDYEQYF.

V and J are TRBV11-3 and TRBJ1-1; D perhaps matches TRBD1 (5 bases). Trimming pared 5 bases from V and 7 bases from J, leaving 14 bases between. This CDR3 is 13 amino acids long. Per the germline V gene, CDR1 is SGHNT and CDR2 is YENEEA. This CDR3 is CASSQPRTIEAFF. CDR3 nucleotide sequence: TGTGCCAGCAGCCAACCCAGGACAATTGAAGCTTTCTTT.